These 17 T cell receptor beta chains were all obtained from the same sample, sequenced in a study of blood T cell repertoires in COVID-19. Repertoires were generated with immunoSEQ multiplex PCR, while TCRdb's copy carries only in-frame clones and drops some. The sample contains roughly 320,000 clones, more than 85% of which appear only once. What was sequenced was peripheral blood. The source is a man aged 65 to 79 with acute or convalescent COVID-19.

V gene TRBV23-1 combines with J gene TRBJ1-6, with D possibly being TRBD1 (6 bases). TRBV23-1 is given ORF status, its function remaining uncertain. V lost 2 bases to trimming and J lost 2 bases, with 16 bases between them. The CDR3 sequence is 18 residues long. CDR3 protein: CASSQTQGIVTYNSPLHF. The CDR3 bases are TGCGCCAGCAGTCAAACGCAGGGGATAGTGACCTATAATTCACCCCTCCACTTT.

The V call is TRBV7-6, the J call TRBJ2-7; TRBD2 aligns across 8 bases. Germline CDR1 reads SGHVS; CDR2 reads FNYEAQ. Trimming took 3 bases from V and 4 from J; bases not matched to a gene: 8. The CDR3 spans 15 residues. CDR3 sequence reads: CASSLIAGSEYEQYF. Written as DNA, the CDR3 is TGTGCCAGCAGCTTGATAGCGGGATCCGAATACGAGCAGTACTTC.

The chain joins TRBV2 to TRBJ2-5; 9 nucleotides line up with TRBD2. The CDR3 has 14 amino acids. Germline-derived CDR1 and CDR2 are SNHLY and FYNNEI. The ends lost 4 bases at V and 4 bases at J; junction bases unmatched: 4. The CDR3 spells CASSALTSGETQYF. The CDR3 DNA is TGTGCCAGCAGTGCTTTGACTAGCGGAGAGACCCAGTACTTC.

This chain links TRBV7-2 with TRBJ2-5, with TRBD2 as a possible D gene (5 bases). The CDR3 contains 14 residues. CDR1 is SGHTA, CDR2 FQGNSA, per germline. The germline V and J ends were trimmed by 2 bases and 1 base, with 8 bases remaining between them. This CDR3 is CASSLRRAQETQYF. Written as DNA, the CDR3 is TGTGCCAGCAGCTTAAGGCGGGCCCAAGAGACCCAGTACTTC.

This clone has only one observation. V is TRBV19 and J is TRBJ2-3, with D unclear. The CDR3 covers 14 residues. The germline V and J ends were trimmed by 2 bases and 0 bases, with 6 bases remaining between them. CDR1 LNHDA and CDR2 SQIVND come from the germline V gene (reference sequence). CDR3 sequence (DNA): TGTGCCAGTAGTATATTGCAGAGCACAGATACGCAGTATTTT. This codes for CASSILQSTDTQYF.

This clone was seen once. This chain joins TRBV28 and TRBJ2-5; TRBD2 matches at 10 bases. Per germline, CDR1 MDHEN and CDR2 SYDVKM. V shed 6 bases and J 0 bases; nucleotides not matched to a gene: 7. The CDR3 consists of 16 residues. CDR3 in amino acids: CASSQQLAGYQETQYF. CDR3 coding DNA: TGTGCCAGCAGCCAACAACTAGCGGGGTACCAAGAGACCCAGTACTTC.

A remark on this clone: This specimen includes other DNA sequences encoding the same CDR3. The CDR3 reads CASSQGVNYGYTF. CDR3 sequence (DNA): TGTGCCAGCAGCCAAGGAGTGAACTATGGCTACACCTTC. This rearrangement joins TRBV14 to TRBJ1-2; D unclear. Germline values: CDR1 SGHDN, CDR2 FVKESK. The V gene lost 1 base and the J gene lost 2 bases, with 5 bases spanning the gap. The CDR3 is 13 residues long.

CDR3 loop: CASSRTGGYSPLHF. In DNA form, the CDR3 reads TGTGCCAGTAGTAGGACAGGGGGTTATTCACCCCTCCACTTT. This chain links TRBV19 with TRBJ1-6, with TRBD1 matching 10 bases. The CDR3 has 14 amino acids. V was clipped by 4 bases and J by 8 bases; unmatched bases: 2. Per germline, CDR1 LNHDA and CDR2 SQIVND (reference sequence).

The rearrangement links TRBV3-1 (or the pseudogene TRBV3-2) to TRBJ1-1, with D perhaps TRBD1 (6 bases). The V gene's germline CDR1 is LGHDT and CDR2 YNNKEL (reference sequence). This CDR3 region has 15 residues. V was clipped by 4 bases and J by 2 bases, with 14 bases between them. The CDR3, as DNA: TGTGCCAGCAGCCGGCAGACAGGCGTAAACACTGAAGCTTTCTTT. Translation: CASSRQTGVNTEAFF.

The J gene is TRBJ1-6, the V gene TRBV3-1 (or the pseudogene TRBV3-2); a weak D match, TRBD1 (5 bases). The germline V and J ends were trimmed by 3 bases and 11 bases, with 11 bases remaining between them. The CDR3 has 13 residues. Germline V gene lookup returns CDR1 LGHDT and CDR2 YNNKEL (reference sequence). In nucleotides, the CDR3 is TGTGCCAGCAGCCATGACAGTACGACACCCCTCCACTTT. Protein sequence: CASSHDSTTPLHF.

This chain connects TRBV6-5 to TRBJ2-5, with D perhaps TRBD2 (6 bases). The germline V and J ends were trimmed by 2 bases and 4 bases, with 14 bases remaining between them. From germline, CDR1 is MNHEY and CDR2 SVGAGI. The CDR3 consists of 15 residues. The CDR3 DNA reads TGTGCCAGCAGTTACCTTGGAGGGGCGGCAGAGACCCAGTACTTC. Protein sequence: CASSYLGGAAETQYF.

Worth noting for this clone: This specimen includes other DNA sequences encoding the same CDR3. The rearrangement uses TRBV5-1 and TRBJ1-4; 7 bases are shared with TRBD1. The CDR3 extends over 14 amino acids. The germline gives CDR1 SGHRS, CDR2 YFSETQ. V gave up 0 bases and J gave up 8 bases; unmatched junction bases: 4. The CDR3 DNA reads TGCGCCAGCAGCTTGGGACAGGGAGGAGAAAAACTGTTTTTT. It codes for CASSLGQGGEKLFF.

This chain connects TRBV28 to TRBJ2-7, with 9 bases lining up with TRBD1. This CDR3 region has 14 residues. Germline CDR1 reads MDHEN; CDR2 reads SYDVKM. The V segment lost 6 bases and the J segment 4 bases; nucleotides outside the gene matches: 7. The CDR3 sequence is CASSRDRAGYEQYF. The CDR3 coding sequence is TGTGCCAGCAGCAGGGACAGGGCGGGGTACGAGCAGTACTTC.

The chain carries TRBV28 and TRBJ2-5, with 9 bases that match TRBD1. The J segment lost 5 bases and the V segment lost 6 bases, leaving 10 bases of the junction unmatched. The CDR3 runs to 15 residues. Germline values: CDR1 MDHEN, CDR2 SYDVKM. CDR3 sequence: CASSSGQGREETQYF. As DNA, the CDR3 is TGTGCCAGCAGCTCGGGACAGGGACGAGAGGAGACCCAGTACTTC.

This sequence joins TRBV9 and TRBJ1-1; D is uncertain. This CDR3 region has 15 residues. Trimming cost V 2 bases and J 1 base, with 12 bases left between them. Germline V gene data show CDR1 as SGDLS and CDR2 as YYNGEE. CDR3 nucleotide sequence: TGTGCCAGCAGCGTCGCCCCCCTAGAGAACACTGAAGCTTTCTTT. As protein: CASSVAPLENTEAFF. Using reference TRBV9 and TRBJ1-1 for the parts outside the CDR3, the full variable domain is DSGVTQTPKHLITATGQRVTLRCSPRSGDLSVYWYQQSLDQGLQFLIQYYNGEERAKGNILERFSAQQFPDLHSELNLSSLELGDSALYFCASSVAPLENTEAFFGQGTRLTVV.

The rearrangement uses TRBV5-4 and TRBJ2-7; 7 bases align to TRBD1. J gave up 5 bases and V 1 base, and 6 bases lay outside the gene matches. CDR3 length: 14 residues. Per the germline V gene, CDR1 is SGHNT and CDR2 is YYREEE (reference sequence). The chain's CDR3 is CASSLIQGIHEQYF. DNA of the CDR3: TGTGCCAGCAGCTTGATACAGGGGATCCACGAGCAGTACTTC.

The gene calls are TRBV5-1 and TRBJ2-5; 8 bases line up with TRBD2. The CDR3 extends over 15 amino acids. Germline V gives CDR1 SGHRS, CDR2 YFSETQ. Trimming took 0 bases from V and 2 from J; bases not matched to a gene: 3. CDR3 sequence reads: CASSLGTSGQETQYF. As DNA, the CDR3 is TGCGCCAGCAGCTTGGGTACTAGCGGTCAAGAGACCCAGTACTTC.